This T cell receptor (beta chain) was documented in a study of blood T cell repertoires in COVID-19. At the level of the study: Samples came from the United States, Italy and Spain, spanning acute and convalescent COVID-19. Sample material is recorded as cDNA or gDNA derived from T cells, B-cell-depleted T cells, or PBMCs.

CDR3 length equals 16 residues. The V and J ends lost 0 bases and 1 base, in that order; junction bases with no gene match: 3. Germline V gene lookup returns CDR1 LNHNV and CDR2 YYDKDF (reference sequence). This clone was detected only once. In the study's own analysis: Reference gene primer amplification gave nucleated cell count estimates. Sequencing used immunoSEQ multiplex PCR; TCRdb keeps in-frame clones, though not all of them. The V and J calls and clone size come from that table; D and trimming were worked out from the DNA. The sample lists over 150,000 clones; roughly four fifths were seen once. Followed over time, Seattle patients had been enrolled while infection was active.

This clonotype originated in a woman aged 55-70 years with COVID-19, enrolled during active disease. The chain combines TRBV15 with TRBJ1-5; 7 bases align to TRBD1. The source material was peripheral blood. This CDR3 reads CATSRDAGGSNQPQHF. The CDR3 nucleotides read TGTGCCACCAGCAGAGATGCAGGGGGGAGCAATCAGCCCCAGCATTTT.